These T cell receptor beta chains were read from a single sample in a study of T cells in Graves' hyperthyroidism and ophthalmopathy. TCRdb processed the multiplex PCR reads anew with MiXCR; each CDR3 protein has one entry. Among about 600,000 distinct CDR3 sequences, approximately 16% were seen once, and the ten largest hold about 3.5%. Sequencing input: blood. The receptors originated from a woman in her thirties or forties with Graves' ophthalmopathy. Each CDR3 is given with its conserved first and last residue. D genes are given only for firm matches. Clone size is not always given. Where it is, it says once, few, many or a class for expanded clones.

V	size	J	D	length	CDR3	DNA
TRBV13	many	TRBJ1-1	.	11	CASSYGTEAFF	TGTGCCAGCAGCTATGGAACTGAAGCTTTCTTT
TRBV14	.	TRBJ2-1	.	13	CASSQDYVDEQFF	TGTGCCAGCAGCCAAGACTACGTCGATGAGCAGTTCTTC
TRBV7-9	.	TRBJ2-7	TRBD2	16	CASSPGGLAGFYEQYF	TGTGCCAGCAGCCCCGGAGGACTAGCGGGATTCTACGAGCAGTACTTC
TRBV20-1	.	TRBJ2-4	TRBD2	15	CSAQRLVAGRGIQYF	TGCAGTGCTCAAAGGCTGGTAGCGGGACGGGGCATTCAGTACTTC
TRBV20-1	.	TRBJ2-5	.	14	CSASGGTPRETQYF	TGCAGTGCTAGCGGGGGAACCCCACGAGAGACCCAGTACTTC
TRBV12-3/TRBV12-4	.	TRBJ1-4	.	13	CASSRTLNEKLFF	TGTGCCAGCAGCAGAACCTTGAATGAAAAACTGTTTTTT
TRBV20-1	many	TRBJ1-2	.	14	CSARGSGRNYGYTF	TGCAGTGCTAGAGGTTCTGGCAGGAACTATGGCTACACCTTC
TRBV11-2	many	TRBJ1-1	.	16	CASSAPAQSMNTEAFF	TGTGCCAGCAGCGCCCCGGCACAGTCCATGAACACTGAAGCTTTCTTT
TRBV11-3	.	TRBJ1-2	.	13	CASSPGTNFGYTF	TGTGCCAGCAGCCCCGGAACCAATTTTGGCTACACCTTC
TRBV4-1	few	TRBJ2-7	TRBD2	20	CASSQAITPPSGRESYEQYF	TGCGCCAGCAGCCAAGCGATTACCCCGCCAAGCGGGAGGGAATCCTACGAGCAGTACTTC
TRBV15	.	TRBJ2-1	TRBD1	12	CATSEQGDEQFF	TGTGCCACCAGCGAGCAGGGGGATGAGCAGTTCTTC
TRBV11-2	many	TRBJ2-1	.	14	CASSLDYANNEQFF	TGTGCCAGCAGCTTGGACTACGCAAACAATGAGCAGTTCTTC
TRBV7-2	few	TRBJ2-2	TRBD2	16	CASSLRLAGVTGELFF	TGTGCCAGCAGCCTGCGACTAGCGGGGGTCACCGGGGAGCTGTTTTTT
TRBV2	.	TRBJ2-5	.	13	CASNAGFQETQYF	TGTGCCAGCAACGCGGGCTTCCAAGAGACCCAGTACTTC